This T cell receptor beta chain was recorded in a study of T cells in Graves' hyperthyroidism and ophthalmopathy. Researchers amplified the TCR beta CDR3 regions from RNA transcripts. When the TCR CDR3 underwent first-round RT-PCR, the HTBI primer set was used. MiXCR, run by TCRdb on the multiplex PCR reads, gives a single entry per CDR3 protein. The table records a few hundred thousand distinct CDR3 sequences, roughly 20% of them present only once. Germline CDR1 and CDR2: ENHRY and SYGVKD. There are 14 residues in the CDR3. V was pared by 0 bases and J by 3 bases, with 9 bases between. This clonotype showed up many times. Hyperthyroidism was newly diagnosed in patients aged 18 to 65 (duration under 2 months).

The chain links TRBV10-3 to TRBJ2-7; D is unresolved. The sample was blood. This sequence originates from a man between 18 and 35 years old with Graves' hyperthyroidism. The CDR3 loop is CAISESTPNYEQYF. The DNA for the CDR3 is TGTGCCATCAGTGAGTCGACTCCCAACTACGAGCAGTACTTC.